This T cell receptor (beta chain) was identified during a study of metastatic and nonmetastatic thyroid tumors. Germline trimming cut 7 bases from V and 5 bases from J; bases unmatched to any gene: 5. The CDR3 spans 13 residues. Germline lookup yields CDR1 SGHRS and CDR2 YFSETQ. Patients were all untreated before their thyroid surgery. Methods used by the authors: A distant-metastasis classifier for papillary thyroid cancer was built using CDR3 differences across clinicopathological groups. Using MiXCR, TCRdb reanalyzed the PCR reads. These V and J calls are TCRdb output, not the study's own analysis. There are 7,000 to 9,500 clones in the sample; approximately 33% occur only once, and approximately 19% lies in the top ten.

This TCR derives from a female donor with papillary thyroid cancer or a benign thyroid nodule (not recorded which). Some clones in this sample may be carry-over from other donors' samples. Source material: tumor tissue. This chain connects TRBV5-1 to TRBJ2-1; 8 positions match TRBD2. The CDR3 nucleotides are TGCGCCAGCCGCCCGACTAGCGACAATGAGCAGTTCTTC. It codes for CASRPTSDNEQFF.